This record covers a single TCR beta chain. Antigen: not known. These data originate in a study of cytomegalovirus exposure and HLA in healthy donors. PCR involved 60 Vbeta and 13 Jbeta primers. The method was immunoSEQ multiplex PCR; TCRdb's version includes in-frame clones alone and lacks a portion of them. The table lists nearly 100,000 clones, less than 85% of them singletons. Whole-study findings and limits: The CMV antigen specificity of three CMV-associated chains was confirmed through in vitro analysis. In a later analysis, the majority of CMV-associated beta chains seemingly showed HLA restriction. Most TCRs appeared rarely, but some public TCRs recurred in many donors.

The CDR3 has 14 amino acids. Germline loops: CDR1 MGHRA, CDR2 YSYEKL. V was clipped by 5 bases and J by 0 bases, with 11 bases between them. This TCR was recovered from a woman aged 55-70 years in good health and CMV-seropositive. V is TRBV4-1 and J is TRBJ2-7; D not certain. Material for sequencing was PBMCs. The CDR3 nucleotides read TGCGCCAGCAGCAACCCACTACTCTCCTACGAGCAGTACTTC. This sequence encodes CASSNPLLSYEQYF.